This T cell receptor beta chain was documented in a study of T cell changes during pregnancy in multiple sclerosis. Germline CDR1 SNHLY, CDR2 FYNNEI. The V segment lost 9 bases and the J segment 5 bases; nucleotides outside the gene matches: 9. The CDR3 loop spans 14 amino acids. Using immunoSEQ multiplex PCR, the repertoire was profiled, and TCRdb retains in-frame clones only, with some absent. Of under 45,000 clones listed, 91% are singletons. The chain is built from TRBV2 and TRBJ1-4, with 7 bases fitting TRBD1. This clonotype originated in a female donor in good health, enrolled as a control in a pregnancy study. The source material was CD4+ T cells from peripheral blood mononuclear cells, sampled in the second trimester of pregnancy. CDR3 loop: CASNLGQKNEKLFF. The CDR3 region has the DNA TGTGCCAGTAACTTGGGACAGAAAAATGAAAAACTGTTTTTT.